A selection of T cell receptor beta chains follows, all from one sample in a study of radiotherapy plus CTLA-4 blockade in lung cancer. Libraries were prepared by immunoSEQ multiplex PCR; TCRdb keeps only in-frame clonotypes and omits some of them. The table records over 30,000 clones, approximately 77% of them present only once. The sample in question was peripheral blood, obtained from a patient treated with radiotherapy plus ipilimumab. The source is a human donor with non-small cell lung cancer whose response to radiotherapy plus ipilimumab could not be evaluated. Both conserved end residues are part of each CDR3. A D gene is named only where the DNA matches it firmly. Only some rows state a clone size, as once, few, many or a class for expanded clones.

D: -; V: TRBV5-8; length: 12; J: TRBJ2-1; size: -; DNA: TGTGCCAGCAGCTTGGGGCCTAGCTTGGAGTTCTTC; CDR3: CASSLGPSLEFF
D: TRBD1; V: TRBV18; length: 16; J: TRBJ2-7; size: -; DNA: TGTGCCAGCTCACCTTCTTTGACAGGGGTTAGCAACGAGCAGTACTTC; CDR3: CASSPSLTGVSNEQYF
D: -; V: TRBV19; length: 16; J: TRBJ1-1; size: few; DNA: TGTGCCAGTATTGGGGAGACAGGAGTTCTTAACACTGAAGCTTTCTTT; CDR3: CASIGETGVLNTEAFF
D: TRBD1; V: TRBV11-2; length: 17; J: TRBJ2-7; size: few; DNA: TGTGCCAGCAGCTTAGTAGGACAGGGGGCGCCCTTACGGGAGCAGTACTTC; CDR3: CASSLVGQGAPLREQYF
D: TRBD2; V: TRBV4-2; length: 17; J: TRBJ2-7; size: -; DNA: TGTGCCAGCAGCCAAGGGGGCCGTAGCGGGAACTCCTACGAGCAGTACTTC; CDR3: CASSQGGRSGNSYEQYF
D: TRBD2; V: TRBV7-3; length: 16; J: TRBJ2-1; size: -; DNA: TGTGCCAGCAGCTCGCTAGCGGGGAGCTCCTACAATGAGCAGTTCTTC; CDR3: CASSSLAGSSYNEQFF
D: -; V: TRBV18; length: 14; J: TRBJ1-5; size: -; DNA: TGTGCCAGCTCACGACAAGACAGCAATCAGCCCCAGCATTTT; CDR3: CASSRQDSNQPQHF
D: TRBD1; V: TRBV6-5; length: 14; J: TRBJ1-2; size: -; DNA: TGTGCCAGCAGTAATTCAGGGGGAGGCGATGGCTACACCTTC; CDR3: CASSNSGGGDGYTF
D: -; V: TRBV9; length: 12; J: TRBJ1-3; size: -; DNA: TGTGCCAGCAGCCAATCTAGGAACACCATATATTTT; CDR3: CASSQSRNTIYF
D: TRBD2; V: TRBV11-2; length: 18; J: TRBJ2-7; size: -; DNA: TGTGCCAGCAGCTTAAAGGCGTATACTAGCGGGACCTCCTACGAGCAGTACTTC; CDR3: CASSLKAYTSGTSYEQYF
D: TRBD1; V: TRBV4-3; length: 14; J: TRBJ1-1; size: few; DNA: TGCGCCAGCAGCCGGGGACAGCAAAACACTGAAGCTTTCTTT; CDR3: CASSRGQQNTEAFF
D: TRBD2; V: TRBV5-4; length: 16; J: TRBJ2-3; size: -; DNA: TGTGCCAGCAGCCCCCCTACTGCGCGGGAGGGTGATACGCAGTATTTT; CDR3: CASSPPTAREGDTQYF
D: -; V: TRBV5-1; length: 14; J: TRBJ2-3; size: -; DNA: TGCGCCAGCCGAGGACAGTCTAGCACAGATACGCAGTATTTT; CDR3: CASRGQSSTDTQYF
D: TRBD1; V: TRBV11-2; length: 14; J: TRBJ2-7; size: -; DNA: TGTGCCAGCAGCCGCGGACAGGGATCCTACGAGCAGTACTTC; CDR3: CASSRGQGSYEQYF
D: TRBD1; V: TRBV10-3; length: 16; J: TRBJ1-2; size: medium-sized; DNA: TGTGCCATCAGTGAGTCTCGGGACAGGGGTCTACATGGCTACACCTTC; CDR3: CAISESRDRGLHGYTF
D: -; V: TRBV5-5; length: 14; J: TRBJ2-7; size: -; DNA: TGTGCCAGCAGCTTCTGGCGTCAGGGCTACGAGCAGTACTTC; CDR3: CASSFWRQGYEQYF
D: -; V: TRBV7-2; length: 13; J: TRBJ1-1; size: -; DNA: TGTGCCAGCAGCTTAGTCCGGGACACTGAAGCTTTCTTT; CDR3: CASSLVRDTEAFF
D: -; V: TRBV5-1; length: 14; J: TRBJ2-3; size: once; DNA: TGCGCCAGCATGAGGCGGGGCCCCACAGATACGCAGTATTTT; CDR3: CASMRRGPTDTQYF
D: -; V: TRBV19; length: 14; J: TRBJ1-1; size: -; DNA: TGTGCCAGTCGGGGTAGACAAGCGAACACTGAAGCTTTCTTT; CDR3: CASRGRQANTEAFF
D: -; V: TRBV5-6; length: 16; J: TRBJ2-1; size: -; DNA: TGTGCCAGCAGCTTGGATAAAGGGGTGTTAAACAATGAGCAGTTCTTC; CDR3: CASSLDKGVLNNEQFF
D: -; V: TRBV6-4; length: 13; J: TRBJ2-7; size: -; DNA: TGTGCCAGCAGTGGCTTGGAGTTCCACGAGCAGTACTTC; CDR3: CASSGLEFHEQYF
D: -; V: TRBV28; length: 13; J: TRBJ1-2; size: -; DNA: TGTGCCAGCAGTTTCCGGTCCTACTATGGCTACACCTTC; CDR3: CASSFRSYYGYTF
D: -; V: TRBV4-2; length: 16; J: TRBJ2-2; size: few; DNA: TGTGCCAGCAGCCAGACACGGGACTCTTACACCGGGGAGCTGTTTTTT; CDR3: CASSQTRDSYTGELFF
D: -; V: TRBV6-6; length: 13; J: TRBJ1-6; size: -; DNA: TGTGCCAGCAGTTTCGGGTATAATTCACCCCTCCACTTT; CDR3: CASSFGYNSPLHF
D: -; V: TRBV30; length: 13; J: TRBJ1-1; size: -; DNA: TGTGCCTGGACGAGGGGAGGGGTATCTGAAGCTTTCTTT; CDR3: CAWTRGGVSEAFF
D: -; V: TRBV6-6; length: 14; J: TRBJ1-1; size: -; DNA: TGTGCCAGCAGTTACATGGGGGCGCGAACTGAAGCTTTCTTT; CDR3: CASSYMGARTEAFF
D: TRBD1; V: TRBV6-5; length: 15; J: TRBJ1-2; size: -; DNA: TGTGCCAGCAACCCCACGGGACAGGGTAACTATGGCTACACCTTC; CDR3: CASNPTGQGNYGYTF
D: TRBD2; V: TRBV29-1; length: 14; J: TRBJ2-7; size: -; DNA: TGCAGCGTCGTAGGCGGGAGGCTCTCCTACGAGCAGTACTTC; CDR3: CSVVGGRLSYEQYF
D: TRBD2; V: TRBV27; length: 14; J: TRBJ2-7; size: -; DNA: TGTGCCAGCAGCGCCAGCGGGATTACCTACGAGCAGTACTTC; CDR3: CASSASGITYEQYF
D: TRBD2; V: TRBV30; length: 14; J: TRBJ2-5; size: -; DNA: TGTGCCTGGACCTCGGGACTAGCGGGATTGGCTGCGTACTTC; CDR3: CAWTSGLAGLAAYF
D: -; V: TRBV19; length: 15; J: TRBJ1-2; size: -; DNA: TGTGCCAGTAGTAATCGGAGAGGCAGCGGGGGTGGCTACACCTTC; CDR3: CASSNRRGSGGGYTF
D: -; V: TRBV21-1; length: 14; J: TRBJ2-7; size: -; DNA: TGTGCCAGCAGCAAAGTCGAGGTCACCTACGAGCAGTACTTC; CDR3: CASSKVEVTYEQYF
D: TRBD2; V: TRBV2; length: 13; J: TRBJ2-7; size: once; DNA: TGTGCCAGCAGGGCTGGGACTAGCGGGAGGTGTTACTTC; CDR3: CASRAGTSGRCYF
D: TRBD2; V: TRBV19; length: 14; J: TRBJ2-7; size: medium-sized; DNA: TGTGCCAGTAGTGAACTAGCGGGAGGTTTCGAGCAGTACTTC; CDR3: CASSELAGGFEQYF
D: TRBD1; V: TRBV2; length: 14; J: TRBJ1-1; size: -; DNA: TGTGCCAGCCTATGGACAGGGGGGGACACTGAAGCTTTCTTT; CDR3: CASLWTGGDTEAFF
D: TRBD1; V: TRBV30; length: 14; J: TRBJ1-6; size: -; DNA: TGTGCCTGGAGCTTGGGACAGCCAAATTCACCCCTCCACTTT; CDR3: CAWSLGQPNSPLHF
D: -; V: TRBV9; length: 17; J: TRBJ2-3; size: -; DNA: TGTGCCAGCAGCGTAGGGGGCAGCTGGCTGAGCACAGATACGCAGTATTTT; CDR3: CASSVGGSWLSTDTQYF
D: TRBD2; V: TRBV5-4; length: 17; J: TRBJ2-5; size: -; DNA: TGTGCCAGCAGTCGGACTAGCGGGAGGTCGACCCAAGAGACCCAGTACTTC; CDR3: CASSRTSGRSTQETQYF
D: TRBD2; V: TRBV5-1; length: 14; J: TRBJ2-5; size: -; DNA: TGCGCCAGCAGCTTAGGTAGCGGGAGAGGGACCCAGTACTTC; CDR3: CASSLGSGRGTQYF
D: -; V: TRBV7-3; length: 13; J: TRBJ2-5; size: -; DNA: TGTGCCAGCAGCAGAGGATACCAAGAGACCCAGTACTTC; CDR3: CASSRGYQETQYF